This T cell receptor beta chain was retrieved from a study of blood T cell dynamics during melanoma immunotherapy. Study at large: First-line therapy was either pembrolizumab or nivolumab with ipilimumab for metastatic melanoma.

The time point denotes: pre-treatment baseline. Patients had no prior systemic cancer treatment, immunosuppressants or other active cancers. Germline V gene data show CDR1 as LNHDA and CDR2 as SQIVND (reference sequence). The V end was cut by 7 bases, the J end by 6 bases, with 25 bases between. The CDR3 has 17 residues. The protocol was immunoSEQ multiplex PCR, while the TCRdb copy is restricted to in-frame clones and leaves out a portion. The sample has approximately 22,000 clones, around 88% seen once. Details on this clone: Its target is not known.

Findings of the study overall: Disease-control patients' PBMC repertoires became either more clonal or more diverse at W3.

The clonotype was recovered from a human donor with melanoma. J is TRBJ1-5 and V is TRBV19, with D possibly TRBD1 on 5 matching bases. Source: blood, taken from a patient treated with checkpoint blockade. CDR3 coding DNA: TGTGCCAGTAACACCAGGGAGGGCCGCGCTGGGGGTCAGCCCCAGCATTTT. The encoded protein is CASNTREGRAGGQPQHF.